This T cell receptor beta chain came from a study of human T cells and chemical hapten exposure. Study results and caveats: Because they had alopecia, donors may respond immunologically unlike healthy people.

TCRdb itself ran the RACE reads through MiXCR, one entry per CDR3 protein. This sample carries approximately 97,000 distinct CDR3 sequences, 25% to 35% of them seen once, and the ten largest clones take about 9.4%. On this clonotype itself: Its antigen is currently unknown.

Trimming shortened V by 8 bases and J by 3 bases, and 5 bases separated the two germline ends. CDR3 length: 12 amino acids. Time point noted: patch test 3, about 24 weeks after DPC sensitization. The treatment here: therapeutic diphenylcyclopropenone sensitization with weekly scalp DPC. The authors extracted total RNA from unfractionated whole blood. The rearrangement joins TRBV12-3 or TRBV12-4 to TRBJ2-6; D is unclear. This sequence was found in a man aged 35 to 55 with alopecia areata. Some clones in this sample may be carry-over from other donors' samples. Sequenced material: whole blood, taken in connection with sensitization to the hapten diphenylcyclopropenone (DPC). As DNA, the CDR3 is TGTGCCAGCTCTTATGGGGCCAACGTCCTGACTTTC. Protein sequence: CASSYGANVLTF.